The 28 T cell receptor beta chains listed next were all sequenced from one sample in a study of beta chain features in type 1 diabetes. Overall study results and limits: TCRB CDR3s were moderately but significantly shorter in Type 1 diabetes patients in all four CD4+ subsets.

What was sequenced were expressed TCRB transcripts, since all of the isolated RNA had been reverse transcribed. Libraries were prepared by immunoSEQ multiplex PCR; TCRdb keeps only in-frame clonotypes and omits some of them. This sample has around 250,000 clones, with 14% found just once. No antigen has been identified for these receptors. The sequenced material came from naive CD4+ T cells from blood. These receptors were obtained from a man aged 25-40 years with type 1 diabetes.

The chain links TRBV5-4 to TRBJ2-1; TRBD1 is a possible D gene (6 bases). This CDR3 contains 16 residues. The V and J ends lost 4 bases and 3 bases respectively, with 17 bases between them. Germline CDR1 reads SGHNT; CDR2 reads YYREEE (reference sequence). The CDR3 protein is CASSAGPSRGYNEQFF. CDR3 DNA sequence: TGTGCCAGCAGCGCTGGTCCTAGCAGGGGCTACAATGAGCAGTTCTTC.

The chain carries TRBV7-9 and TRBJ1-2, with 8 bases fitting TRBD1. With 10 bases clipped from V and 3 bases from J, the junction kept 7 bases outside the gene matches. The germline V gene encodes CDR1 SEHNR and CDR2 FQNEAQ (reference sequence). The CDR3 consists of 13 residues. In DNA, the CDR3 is TGTGCCACCCAGGACAGGGAAGACTATGGCTACACCTTC. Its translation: CATQDREDYGYTF.

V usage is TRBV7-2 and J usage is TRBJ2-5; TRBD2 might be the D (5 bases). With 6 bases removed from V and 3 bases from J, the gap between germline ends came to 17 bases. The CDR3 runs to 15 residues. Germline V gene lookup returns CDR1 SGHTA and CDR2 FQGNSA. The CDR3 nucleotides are TGTGCCAGCAGAACTAGAGGGCGCCCGGAAGAGACCCAGTACTTC. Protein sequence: CASRTRGRPEETQYF. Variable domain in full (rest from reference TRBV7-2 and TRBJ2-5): GAGVSQSPSNKVTEKGKDVELRCDPISGHTALYWYRQSLGQGLEFLIYFQGNSAPDKSGLPSDRFSAERTGGSVSTLTIQRTQQEDSAVYLCASRTRGRPEETQYFGPGTRLLVL.

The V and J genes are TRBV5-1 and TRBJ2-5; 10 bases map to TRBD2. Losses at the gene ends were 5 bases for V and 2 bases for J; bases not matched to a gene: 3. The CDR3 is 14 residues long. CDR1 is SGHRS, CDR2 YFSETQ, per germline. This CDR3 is CASSSGRHQETQYF. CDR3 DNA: TGCGCCAGCAGTAGCGGGAGGCATCAAGAGACCCAGTACTTC.

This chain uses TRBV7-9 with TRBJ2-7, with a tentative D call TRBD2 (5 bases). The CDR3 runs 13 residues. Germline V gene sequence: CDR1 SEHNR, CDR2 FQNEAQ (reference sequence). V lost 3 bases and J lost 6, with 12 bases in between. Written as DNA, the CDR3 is TGTGCCAGCAGCTTGGGGAGTTTAAGCGAGCAGTACTTC. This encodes CASSLGSLSEQYF.

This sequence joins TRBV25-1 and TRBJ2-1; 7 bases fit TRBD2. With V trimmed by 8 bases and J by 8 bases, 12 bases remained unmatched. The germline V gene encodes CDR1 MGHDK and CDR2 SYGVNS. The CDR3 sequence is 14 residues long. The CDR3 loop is CASGVAGVPDEQFF. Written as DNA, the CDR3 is TGTGCCAGCGGGGTCGCGGGAGTCCCCGATGAGCAGTTCTTC.

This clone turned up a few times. The CDR3 protein is CASVLSVPVNTEAFF. The CDR3 region has the DNA TGTGCTAGTGTTCTTTCGGTCCCGGTGAACACTGAAGCTTTCTTT. This sequence joins TRBV12-5 and TRBJ1-1; D is undetermined. This CDR3 comprises 15 residues. Trimming stripped 7 bases from V and 0 bases from J, with 15 bases between. Germline V gene sequence: CDR1 LGHNT, CDR2 FRNRAP.

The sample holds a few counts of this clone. DNA for the CDR3: TGCGCCAGCAGCTGGAACAGGGGGGACTACGAGCAGTACTTC. This sequence encodes CASSWNRGDYEQYF. The chain carries TRBV5-1 and TRBJ2-7; 8 positions match TRBD1. The CDR3 totals 14 residues. Per germline, CDR1 SGHRS and CDR2 YFSETQ. The V segment lost 3 bases and the J segment 3 bases; nucleotides outside the gene matches: 5.

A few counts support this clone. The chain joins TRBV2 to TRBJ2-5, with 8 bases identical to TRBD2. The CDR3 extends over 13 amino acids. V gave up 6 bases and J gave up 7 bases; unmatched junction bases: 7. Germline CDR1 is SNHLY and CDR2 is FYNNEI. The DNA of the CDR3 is TGTGCCAGCAGCGAAAGCGGGAGCGGGACCCAGTACTTC. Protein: CASSESGSGTQYF.

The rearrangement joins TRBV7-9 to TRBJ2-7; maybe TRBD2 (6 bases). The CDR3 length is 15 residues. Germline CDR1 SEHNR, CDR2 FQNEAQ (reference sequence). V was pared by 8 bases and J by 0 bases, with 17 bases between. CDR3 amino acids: CASLPGSLGSYEQYF. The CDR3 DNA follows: TGTGCCAGCCTCCCCGGGAGCCTAGGCTCCTACGAGCAGTACTTC.

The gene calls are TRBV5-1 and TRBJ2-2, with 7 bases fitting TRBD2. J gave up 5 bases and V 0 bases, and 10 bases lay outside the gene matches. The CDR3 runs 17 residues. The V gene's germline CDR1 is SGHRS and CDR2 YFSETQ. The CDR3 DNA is TGCGCCAGCAGCTTGGATTCGGGCGGGGGATCTACCGGGGAGCTGTTTTTT. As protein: CASSLDSGGGSTGELFF.

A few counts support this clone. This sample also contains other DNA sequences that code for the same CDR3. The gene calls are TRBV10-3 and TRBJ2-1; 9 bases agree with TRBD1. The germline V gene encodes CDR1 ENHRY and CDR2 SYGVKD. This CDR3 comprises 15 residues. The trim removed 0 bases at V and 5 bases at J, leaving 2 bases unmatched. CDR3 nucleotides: TGTGCCATCAGTGAGTCGGGACAGGGAAACAATGAGCAGTTCTTC. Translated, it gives CAISESGQGNNEQFF.

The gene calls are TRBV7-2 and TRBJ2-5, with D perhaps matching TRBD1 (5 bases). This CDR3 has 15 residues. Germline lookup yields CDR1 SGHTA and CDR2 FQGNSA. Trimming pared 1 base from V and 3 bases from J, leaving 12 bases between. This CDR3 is CASSLGPGREETQYF. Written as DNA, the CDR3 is TGTGCCAGCAGCTTAGGACCCGGCAGGGAAGAGACCCAGTACTTC.

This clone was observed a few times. CDR3 protein: CATLPAGTNTGELFF. The CDR3 DNA reads TGTGCCACCCTCCCAGCGGGGACGAACACCGGGGAGCTGTTTTTT. The chain combines TRBV25-1 with TRBJ2-2; 7 nucleotides align to TRBD2. Germline CDR1 is MGHDK and CDR2 is SYGVNS. V gave up 10 bases and J gave up 0 bases; unmatched junction bases: 8. This CDR3 has 15 residues.

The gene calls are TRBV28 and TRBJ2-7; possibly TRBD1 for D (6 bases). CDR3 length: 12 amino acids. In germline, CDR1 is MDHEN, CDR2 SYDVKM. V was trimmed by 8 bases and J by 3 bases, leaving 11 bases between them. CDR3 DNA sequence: TGTGCCAGCGGACAGACGAACTACGAGCAGTACTTC. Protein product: CASGQTNYEQYF. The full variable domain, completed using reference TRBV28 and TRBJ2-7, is DVKVTQSSRYLVKRTGEKVFLECVQDMDHENMFWYRQDPGLGLRLIYFSYDVKMKEKGDIPEGYSVSREKKERFSLILESASTNQTSMYLCASGQTNYEQYFGPGTRLTVT.

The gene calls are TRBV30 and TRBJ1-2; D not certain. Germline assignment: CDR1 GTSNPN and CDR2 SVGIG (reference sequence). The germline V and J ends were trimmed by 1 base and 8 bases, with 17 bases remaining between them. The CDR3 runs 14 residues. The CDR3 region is CAWSERTAGEGYTF. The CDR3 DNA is TGTGCCTGGAGTGAAAGGACGGCTGGGGAGGGCTACACCTTC.

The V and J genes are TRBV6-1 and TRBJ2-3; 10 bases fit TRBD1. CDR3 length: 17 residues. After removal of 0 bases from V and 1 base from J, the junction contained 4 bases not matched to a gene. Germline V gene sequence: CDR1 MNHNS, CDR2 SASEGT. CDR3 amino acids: CASSEAGTGARTDTQYF. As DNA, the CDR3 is TGTGCCAGCAGTGAAGCCGGGACAGGGGCACGCACAGATACGCAGTATTTT.

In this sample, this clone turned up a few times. This chain's CDR3 is CASRLSSGARGYTF. CDR3 in DNA: TGTGCCAGCCGTCTCAGTTCAGGGGCGAGGGGCTACACCTTC. This chain connects TRBV28 to TRBJ1-2; weak D call: TRBD1 (6 bases). This CDR3 comprises 14 residues. V lost 8 bases to trimming and J lost 8 bases, with 21 bases between them. Germline V gene lookup returns CDR1 MDHEN and CDR2 SYDVKM.

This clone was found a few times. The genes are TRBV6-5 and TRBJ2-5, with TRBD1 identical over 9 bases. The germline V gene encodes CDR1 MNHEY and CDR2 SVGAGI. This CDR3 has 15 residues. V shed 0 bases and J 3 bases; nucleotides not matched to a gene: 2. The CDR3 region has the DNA TGTGCCAGCAGTTACTCCAGGACAGGGGAAGAGACCCAGTACTTC. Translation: CASSYSRTGEETQYF.

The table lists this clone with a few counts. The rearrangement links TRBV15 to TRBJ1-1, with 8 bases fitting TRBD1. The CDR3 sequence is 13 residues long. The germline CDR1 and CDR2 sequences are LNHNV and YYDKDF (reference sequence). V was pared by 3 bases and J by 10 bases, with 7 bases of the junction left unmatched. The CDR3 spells CATSSRGTGSAFF. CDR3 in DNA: TGTGCCACCAGCAGCCGGGGGACAGGTTCAGCTTTCTTT.

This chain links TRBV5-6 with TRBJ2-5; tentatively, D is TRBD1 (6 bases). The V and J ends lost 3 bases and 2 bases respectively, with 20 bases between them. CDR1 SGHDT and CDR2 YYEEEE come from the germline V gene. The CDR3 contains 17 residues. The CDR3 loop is CASSSGQWTLPQETQYF. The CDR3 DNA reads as TGTGCCAGCAGCTCGGGACAATGGACACTACCTCAAGAGACCCAGTACTTC.

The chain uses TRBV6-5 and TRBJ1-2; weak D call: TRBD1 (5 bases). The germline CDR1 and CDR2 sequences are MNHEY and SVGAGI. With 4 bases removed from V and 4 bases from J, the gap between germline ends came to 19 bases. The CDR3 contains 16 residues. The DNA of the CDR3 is TGTGCCAGCAGTTCCGCGGGACTGTTAAAGATCTATGGCTACACCTTC. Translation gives CASSSAGLLKIYGYTF.

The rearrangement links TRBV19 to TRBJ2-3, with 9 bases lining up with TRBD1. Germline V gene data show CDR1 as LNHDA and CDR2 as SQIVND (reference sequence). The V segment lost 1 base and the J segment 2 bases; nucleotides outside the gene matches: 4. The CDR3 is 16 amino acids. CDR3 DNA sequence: TGTGCCAGTAGTATAGGGGGGGACAGGGCCACAGATACGCAGTATTTT. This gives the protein CASSIGGDRATDTQYF.

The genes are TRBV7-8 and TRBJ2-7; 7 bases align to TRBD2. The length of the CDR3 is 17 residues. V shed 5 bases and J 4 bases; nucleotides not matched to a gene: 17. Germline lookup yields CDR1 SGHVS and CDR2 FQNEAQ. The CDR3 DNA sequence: TGTGCCAGCAGCAATAAGCGGGACCTCGACGTCGGTTACGAGCAGTACTTC. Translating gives CASSNKRDLDVGYEQYF.

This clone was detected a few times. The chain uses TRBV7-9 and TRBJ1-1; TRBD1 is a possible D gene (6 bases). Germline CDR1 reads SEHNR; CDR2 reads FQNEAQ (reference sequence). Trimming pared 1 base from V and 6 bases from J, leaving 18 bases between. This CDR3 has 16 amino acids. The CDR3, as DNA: TGTGCCAGCAGCTTAGAAACAGGGAGTGCCTGGCCTGAAGCTTTCTTT. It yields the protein CASSLETGSAWPEAFF.

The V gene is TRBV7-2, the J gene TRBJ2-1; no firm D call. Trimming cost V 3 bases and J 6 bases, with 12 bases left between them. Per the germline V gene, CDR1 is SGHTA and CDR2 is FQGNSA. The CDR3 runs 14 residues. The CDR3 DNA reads TGTGCCAGCAGCTTGGCTAGACGTACCAATGAGCAGTTCTTC. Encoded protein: CASSLARRTNEQFF.

The CDR3 DNA is TGTGCCAGCACCAGTACAGGGGCGGGCACTGAAGCTTTCTTT. Amino acid sequence: CASTSTGAGTEAFF. This chain uses TRBV9 with TRBJ1-1, with 7 bases matching TRBD1. Germline CDR1 and CDR2: SGDLS and YYNGEE. The CDR3 extends over 14 amino acids. V lost 6 bases, J lost 4 bases, and 9 bases stayed unmatched. Together with reference TRBV9 and TRBJ1-1, the CDR3 gives the full variable domain: DSGVTQTPKHLITATGQRVTLRCSPRSGDLSVYWYQQSLDQGLQFLIQYYNGEERAKGNILERFSAQQFPDLHSELNLSSLELGDSALYFCASTSTGAGTEAFFGQGTRLTVV.

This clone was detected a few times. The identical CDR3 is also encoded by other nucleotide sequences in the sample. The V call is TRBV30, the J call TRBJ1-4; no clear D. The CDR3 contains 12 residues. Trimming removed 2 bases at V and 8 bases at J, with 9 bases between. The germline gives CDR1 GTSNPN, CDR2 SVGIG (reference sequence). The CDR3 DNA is TGTGCCTGGAGTAGAGGTGGAGAAAAACTGTTTTTT. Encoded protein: CAWSRGGEKLFF.